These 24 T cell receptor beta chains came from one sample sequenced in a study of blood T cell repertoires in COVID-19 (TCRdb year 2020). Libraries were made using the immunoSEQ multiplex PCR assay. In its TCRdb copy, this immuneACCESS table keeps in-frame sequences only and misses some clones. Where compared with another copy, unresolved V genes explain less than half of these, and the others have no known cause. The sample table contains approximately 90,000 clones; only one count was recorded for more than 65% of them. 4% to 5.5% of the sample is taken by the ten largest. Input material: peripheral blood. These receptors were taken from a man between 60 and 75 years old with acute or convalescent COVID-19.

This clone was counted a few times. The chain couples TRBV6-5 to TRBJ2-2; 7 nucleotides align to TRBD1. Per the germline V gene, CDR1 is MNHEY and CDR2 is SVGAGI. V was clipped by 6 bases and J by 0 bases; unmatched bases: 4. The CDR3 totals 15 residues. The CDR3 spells CASRAGTANTGELFF. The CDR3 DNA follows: TGTGCCAGCAGGGCCGGGACAGCGAACACCGGGGAGCTGTTTTTT.

The chain's CDR3 is CASTIHRGPNEKLFF. The CDR3 coding sequence is TGTGCCAGCACTATTCACAGGGGACCTAATGAAAAACTGTTTTTT. The chain carries TRBV2 and TRBJ1-4, with TRBD1 matching 7 bases. The germline CDR1 and CDR2 sequences are SNHLY and FYNNEI. V lost 7 bases and J lost 3; bases outside the gene matches: 8. This CDR3 is 15 amino acids long.

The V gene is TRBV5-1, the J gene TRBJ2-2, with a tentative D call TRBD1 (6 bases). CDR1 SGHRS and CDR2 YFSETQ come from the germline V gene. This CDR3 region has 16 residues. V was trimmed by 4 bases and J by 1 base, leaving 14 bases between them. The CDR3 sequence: CASSPTPGQNTGELFF. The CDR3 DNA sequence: TGCGCCAGCAGCCCAACCCCGGGACAGAACACCGGGGAGCTGTTTTTT.

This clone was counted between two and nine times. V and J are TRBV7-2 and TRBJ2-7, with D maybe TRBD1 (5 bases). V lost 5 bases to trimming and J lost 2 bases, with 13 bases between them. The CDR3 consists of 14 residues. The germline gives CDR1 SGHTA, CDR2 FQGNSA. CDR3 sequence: CASSPRRATYEQYF. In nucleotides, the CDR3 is TGTGCCAGCAGCCCTCGCAGGGCAACCTACGAGCAGTACTTC.

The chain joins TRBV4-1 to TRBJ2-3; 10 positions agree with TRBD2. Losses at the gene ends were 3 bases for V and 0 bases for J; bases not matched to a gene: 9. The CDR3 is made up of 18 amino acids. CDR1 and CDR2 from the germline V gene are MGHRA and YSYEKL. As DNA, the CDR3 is TGCGCCAGCAGCCAGGACGGACTAGCGGATACTAGCACAGATACGCAGTATTTT. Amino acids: CASSQDGLADTSTDTQYF.

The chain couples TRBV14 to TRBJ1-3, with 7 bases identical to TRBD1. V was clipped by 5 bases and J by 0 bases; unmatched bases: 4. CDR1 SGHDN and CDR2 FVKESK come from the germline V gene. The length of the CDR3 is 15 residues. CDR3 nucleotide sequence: TGTGCCAGCAGCGCGGGACAGAGCTCTGGAAACACCATATATTTT. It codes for CASSAGQSSGNTIYF. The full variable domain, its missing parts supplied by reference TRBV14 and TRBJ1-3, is EAGVTQFPSHSVIEKGQTVTLRCDPISGHDNLYWYRRVMGKEIKFLLHFVKESKQDESGMPNNRFLAERTGGTYSTLKVQPAELEDSGVYFCASSAGQSSGNTIYFGEGSWLTVV.

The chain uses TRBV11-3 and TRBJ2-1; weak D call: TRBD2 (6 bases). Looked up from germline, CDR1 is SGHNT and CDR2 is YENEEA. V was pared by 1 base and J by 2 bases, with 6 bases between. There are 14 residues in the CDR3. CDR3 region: CASSLAGAYNEQFF. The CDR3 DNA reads TGTGCCAGCAGCTTAGCGGGAGCCTACAATGAGCAGTTCTTC.

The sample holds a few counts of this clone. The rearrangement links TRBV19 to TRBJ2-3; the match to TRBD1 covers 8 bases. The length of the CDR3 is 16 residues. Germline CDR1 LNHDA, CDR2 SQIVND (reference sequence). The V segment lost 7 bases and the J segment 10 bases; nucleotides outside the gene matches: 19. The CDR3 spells CASKGQVSNEQSAQYF. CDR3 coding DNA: TGTGCCAGTAAGGGACAGGTATCGAATGAGCAGAGTGCGCAGTATTTT.

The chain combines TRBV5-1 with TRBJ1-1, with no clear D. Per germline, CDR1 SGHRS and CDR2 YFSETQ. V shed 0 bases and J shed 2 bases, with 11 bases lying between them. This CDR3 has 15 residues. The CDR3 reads CASSLGRSSNTEAFF. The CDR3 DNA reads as TGCGCCAGCAGCTTGGGACGGAGCAGTAACACTGAAGCTTTCTTT.

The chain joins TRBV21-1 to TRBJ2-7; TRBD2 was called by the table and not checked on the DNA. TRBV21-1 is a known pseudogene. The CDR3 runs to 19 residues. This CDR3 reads CASSYRLAGGPPNSYEQYF. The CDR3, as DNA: TGTGCCAGCAGCTACAGACTAGCGGGAGGCCCGCCAAACTCCTACGAGCAGTACTTC.

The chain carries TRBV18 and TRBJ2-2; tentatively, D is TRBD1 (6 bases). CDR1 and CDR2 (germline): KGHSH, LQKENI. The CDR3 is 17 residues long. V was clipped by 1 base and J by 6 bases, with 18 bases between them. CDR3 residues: CASSPQSLGAGAGELFF. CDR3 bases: TGTGCCAGCTCACCACAATCCTTGGGTGCAGGGGCCGGGGAGCTGTTTTTT.

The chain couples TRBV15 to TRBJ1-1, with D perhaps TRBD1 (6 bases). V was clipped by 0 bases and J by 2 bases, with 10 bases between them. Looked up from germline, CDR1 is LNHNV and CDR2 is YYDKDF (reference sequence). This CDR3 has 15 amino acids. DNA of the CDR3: TGTGCCACCAGCAGAGAGACAGGTTCAAACACTGAAGCTTTCTTT. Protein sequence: CATSRETGSNTEAFF.

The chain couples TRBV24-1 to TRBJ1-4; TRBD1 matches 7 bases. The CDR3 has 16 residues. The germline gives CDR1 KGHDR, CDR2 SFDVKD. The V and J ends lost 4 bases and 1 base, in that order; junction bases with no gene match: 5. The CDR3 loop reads CATSETGEGTNEKLFF. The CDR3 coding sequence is TGTGCCACCAGTGAAACAGGGGAAGGAACTAATGAAAAACTGTTTTTT.

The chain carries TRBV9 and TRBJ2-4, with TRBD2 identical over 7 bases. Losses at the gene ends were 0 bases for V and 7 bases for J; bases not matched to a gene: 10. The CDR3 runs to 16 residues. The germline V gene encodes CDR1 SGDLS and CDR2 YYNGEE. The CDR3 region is CASSVDGGGPSNIQYF. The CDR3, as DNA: TGTGCCAGCAGCGTAGATGGGGGAGGGCCGTCGAACATTCAGTACTTC. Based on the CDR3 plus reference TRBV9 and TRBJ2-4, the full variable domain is DSGVTQTPKHLITATGQRVTLRCSPRSGDLSVYWYQQSLDQGLQFLIQYYNGEERAKGNILERFSAQQFPDLHSELNLSSLELGDSALYFCASSVDGGGPSNIQYFGAGTRLSVL.

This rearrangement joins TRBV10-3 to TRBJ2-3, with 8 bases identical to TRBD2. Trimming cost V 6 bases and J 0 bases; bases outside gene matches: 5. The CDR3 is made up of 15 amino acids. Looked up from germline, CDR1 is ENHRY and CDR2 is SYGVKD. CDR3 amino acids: CAISTERGSTDTQYF. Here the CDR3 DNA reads TGTGCCATCAGCACAGAGCGGGGGAGCACAGATACGCAGTATTTT.

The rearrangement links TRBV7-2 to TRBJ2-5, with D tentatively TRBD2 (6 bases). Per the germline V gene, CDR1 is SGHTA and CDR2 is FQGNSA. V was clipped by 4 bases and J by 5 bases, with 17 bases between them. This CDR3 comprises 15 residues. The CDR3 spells CASSSGAGLWETQYF. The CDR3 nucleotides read TGTGCCAGCAGCTCGGGAGCGGGCTTATGGGAGACCCAGTACTTC. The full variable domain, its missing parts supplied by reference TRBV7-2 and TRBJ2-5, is GAGVSQSPSNKVTEKGKDVELRCDPISGHTALYWYRQSLGQGLEFLIYFQGNSAPDKSGLPSDRFSAERTGGSVSTLTIQRTQQEDSAVYLCASSSGAGLWETQYFGPGTRLLVL.

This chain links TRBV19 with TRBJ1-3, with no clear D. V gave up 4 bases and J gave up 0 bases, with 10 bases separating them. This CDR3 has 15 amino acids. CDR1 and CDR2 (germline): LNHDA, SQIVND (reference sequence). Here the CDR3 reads CASSRASYSGNTIYF. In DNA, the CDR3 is TGTGCCAGTAGTAGGGCTAGCTACTCTGGAAACACCATATATTTT.

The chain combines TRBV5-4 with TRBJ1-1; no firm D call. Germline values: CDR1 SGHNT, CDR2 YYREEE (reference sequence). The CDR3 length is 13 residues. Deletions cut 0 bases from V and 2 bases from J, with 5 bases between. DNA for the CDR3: TGTGCCAGCAGCTTGGACAGTAACACTGAAGCTTTCTTT. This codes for CASSLDSNTEAFF.

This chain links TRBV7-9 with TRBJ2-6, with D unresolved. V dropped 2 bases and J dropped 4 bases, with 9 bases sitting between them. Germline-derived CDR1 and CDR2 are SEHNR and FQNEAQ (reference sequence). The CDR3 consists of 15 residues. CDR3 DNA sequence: TGTGCCAGCAGCTTATTAGTTTCAGGGGCCAACGTCCTGACTTTC. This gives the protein CASSLLVSGANVLTF.

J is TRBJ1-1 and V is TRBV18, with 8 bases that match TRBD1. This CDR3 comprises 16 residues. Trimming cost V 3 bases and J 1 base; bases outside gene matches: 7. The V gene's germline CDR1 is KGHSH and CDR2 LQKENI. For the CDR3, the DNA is TGTGCCAGCTCACCCCAGGGGGCGAGAGAGAACACTGAAGCTTTCTTT. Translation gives CASSPQGARENTEAFF.

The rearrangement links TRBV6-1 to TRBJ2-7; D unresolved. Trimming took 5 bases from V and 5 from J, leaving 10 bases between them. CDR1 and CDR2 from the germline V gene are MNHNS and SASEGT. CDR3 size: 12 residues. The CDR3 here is CASSKRRDEQYF. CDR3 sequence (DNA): TGTGCCAGCAGTAAACGAAGAGACGAGCAGTACTTC.

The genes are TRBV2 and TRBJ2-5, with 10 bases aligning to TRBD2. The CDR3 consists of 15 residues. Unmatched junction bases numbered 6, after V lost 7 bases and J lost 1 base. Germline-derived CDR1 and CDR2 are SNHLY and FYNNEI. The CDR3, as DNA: TGTGCCAGCACTCGTAGCGGGGGGCTCCAAGAGACCCAGTACTTC. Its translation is CASTRSGGLQETQYF.

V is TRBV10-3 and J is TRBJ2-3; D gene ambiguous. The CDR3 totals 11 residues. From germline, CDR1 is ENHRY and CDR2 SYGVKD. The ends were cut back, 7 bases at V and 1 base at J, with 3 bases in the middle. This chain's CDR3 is CAITGTDTQYF. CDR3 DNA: TGTGCCATCACCGGCACAGATACGCAGTATTTT.

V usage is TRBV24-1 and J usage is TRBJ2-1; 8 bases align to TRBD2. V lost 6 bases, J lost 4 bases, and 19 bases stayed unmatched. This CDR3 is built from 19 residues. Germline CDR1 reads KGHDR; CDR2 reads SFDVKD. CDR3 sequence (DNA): TGTGCCACCAGTAGCCCACGGATGGAAGCGGGAGTGGGATACAATGAGCAGTTCTTC. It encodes CATSSPRMEAGVGYNEQFF.